Presented here are 9 T cell receptor beta chains from one specimen sequenced in a study of CD8+ T cells in alopecia areata. Extracted RNA was reverse transcribed, and the resulting cDNA served as sequencing template. Generated by immunoSEQ multiplex PCR, the TCRdb table keeps only in-frame clones and is missing some. The sample includes some 2,500 clones, none of them occurring once. The sequencing sample was made of lesional skin. The receptors stem from a C3H/HeJ mouse with alopecia areata. The strain's MHC haplotype is H2-k.

Judged by abundance, this clone is medium-sized (0.01 to 0.1%). Gene and germline names: mouse. Read data end 4 residues before the CDR3 end; the end is taken from the germline J gene. The chain employs TRBV1 and TRBJ2-7; TRBD1 agrees at 9 bases. Germline V CDR1 and CDR2: NSQYPW, LRSPGD (reference sequence). Trimming removed 3 bases from V and 3 bases from J; junction bases left unmatched: 6. This CDR3 has 15 residues. The sequenced part of the CDR3 DNA is TGCACCTGCAGTGCGAGACAGGGGGGCATCTAT. Its translation: CTCSARQGGIY. The full CDR3 sequence reads CTCSARQGGIYEQYF.

With respect to this clone: Gene names denote mouse genes. The read stops 4 residues short of the end of the CDR3; the missing end is completed from the germline J gene. This chain uses TRBV19 with TRBJ2-1, with TRBD1 matching 9 bases. This CDR3 contains 14 residues. Germline V gives CDR1 FNHDT, CDR2 SITEND (reference sequence). J gave up 3 bases and V 4 bases, and 2 bases lay outside the gene matches. Incomplete CDR3 DNA: TGTGCCAGCAGTCCGACAGGGGGCTATGCT. Its translation: CASSPTGGYA. The whole CDR3 region reads CASSPTGGYAEQFF.

Only a few counts were recorded for this clone. The germline and genes are mouse ones. The read falls 4 residues short of the CDR3 end, and the missing part is taken from the germline J gene. This chain connects TRBV5 to TRBJ2-2; 9 bases line up with TRBD2. V gave up 0 bases and J gave up 2 bases; unmatched junction bases: 7. Germline values: CDR1 LGHNA, CDR2 YNLKQL (reference sequence). The CDR3 consists of 18 residues. The DNA read from the CDR3 is TGTGCCAGCAGCCAAGATGATCTTCTGGGGGGGAACACCGGG. It translates to CASSQDDLLGGNTG. The complete CDR3 reads CASSQDDLLGGNTGQLYF.

This clone was picked up many times. Germline and genes here are mouse. The read falls 4 residues short of the CDR3 end, and the missing part is taken from the germline J gene. This chain uses TRBV1 with TRBJ2-4; tentatively, D is TRBD1 (6 bases). This CDR3 has 13 amino acids. CDR1 and CDR2 from the germline V gene are NSQYPW and LRSPGD (reference sequence). The CDR3 sequence is CTCSPPGENTLYF. CDR3 DNA (partial): TGCACCTGCAGTCCTCCAGGGGAAAAC.

This clone was detected many times. The genes are named according to mouse. Sequencing ends 4 residues short of the CDR3 end; the germline J gene provides the rest. The chain employs TRBV5 and TRBJ2-3; TRBD2 aligns across 9 bases. Germline CDR1 is LGHNA and CDR2 is YNLKQL (reference sequence). V lost 0 bases and J lost 0; bases outside the gene matches: 1. The CDR3 totals 16 residues. The sequenced CDR3 bases are TGTGCCAGCAGCCAAGACTGGGGGGGGAGTGCAGAA. It is translated as CASSQDWGGSAE. The whole CDR3 is CASSQDWGGSAETLYF.

This clone has ten or more counts. Gene names are mouse gene names. The CDR3 end lies 4 residues beyond the end of the read and is filled in from the germline J gene. The chain joins TRBV13-3 to TRBJ2-7; 7 bases are shared with TRBD2. Looked up from germline, CDR1 is NNHDY and CDR2 is SYVADS. The CDR3 loop spans 12 amino acids. The CDR3 is CASSDDWDEQYF. The CDR3 DNA, read in part, is TGTGCCAGCAGTGACGACTGGGAT.

This clone was counted ten times or more. Any gene name here is a mouse gene name. The read is 4 residues too short to cover the CDR3 end, so that end is filled in from the germline J gene. V gene TRBV5 combines with J gene TRBJ1-1, with 10 positions matching TRBD1. V lost 0 bases and J lost 1; bases outside the gene matches: 2. The CDR3 totals 16 residues. Germline lookup yields CDR1 LGHNA and CDR2 YNLKQL (reference sequence). CDR3 DNA (partial): TGTGCCAGCAGCCAAGATCGGGACAGGGGAAACACA. Its translation: CASSQDRDRGNT. The entire CDR3 protein is CASSQDRDRGNTEVFF.

This clone was picked up a small number of times. TCRdb's protein and the translated DNA diverge at residue 10; the protein reported here is the translation of the DNA. Germline and genes here are mouse. The read terminates 3 residues ahead of where the CDR3 ends, so the germline J gene completes it. The V gene is TRBV13-3, the J gene TRBJ1-6, with D tentatively TRBD1 (5 bases). TRBJ1-6 qualifies as an ORF whose function is uncertain. The CDR3 covers 13 residues. Germline values: CDR1 NNHDY, CDR2 SYVADS. The part of the CDR3 DNA that was read is TGTGCCAGCAGTGATGGGGGGGGGAGAGGC. Translated: CASSDGGGRG. The entire CDR3 is CASSDGGGRGLYF.

This clone was seen at least ten times. Genes here carry mouse names. The observed sequence ends 4 residues before the CDR3 terminus, with the missing tail filled in from the germline J gene. This rearrangement joins TRBV31 to TRBJ2-4, with 10 nucleotides matching TRBD2. From germline, CDR1 is GKSSPN and CDR2 SITVG. The CDR3 covers 14 residues. V was pared by 5 bases and J by 3 bases, with 5 bases of the junction left unmatched. The CDR3 DNA, read in part, is TGTGCCTGGGTGGACTGGGGGAGACAAAAC. Translation gives CAWVDWGRQN. The entire CDR3 is CAWVDWGRQNTLYF.